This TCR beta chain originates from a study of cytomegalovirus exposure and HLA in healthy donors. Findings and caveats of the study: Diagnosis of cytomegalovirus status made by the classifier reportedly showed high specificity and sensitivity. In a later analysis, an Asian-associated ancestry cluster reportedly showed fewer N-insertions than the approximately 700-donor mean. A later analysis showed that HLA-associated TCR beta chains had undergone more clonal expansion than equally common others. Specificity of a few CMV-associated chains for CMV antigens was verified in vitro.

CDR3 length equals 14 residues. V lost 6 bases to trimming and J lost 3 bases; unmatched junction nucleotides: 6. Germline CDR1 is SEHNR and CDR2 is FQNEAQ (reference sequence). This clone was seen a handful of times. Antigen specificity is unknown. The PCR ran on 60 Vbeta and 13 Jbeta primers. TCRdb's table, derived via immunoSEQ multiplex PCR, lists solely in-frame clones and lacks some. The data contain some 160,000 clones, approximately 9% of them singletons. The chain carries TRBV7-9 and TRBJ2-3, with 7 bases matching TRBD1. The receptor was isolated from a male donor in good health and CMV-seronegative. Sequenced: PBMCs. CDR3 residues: CASRKDRATDTQYF. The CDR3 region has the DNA TGTGCCAGCAGGAAAGACAGGGCGACAGATACGCAGTATTTT.